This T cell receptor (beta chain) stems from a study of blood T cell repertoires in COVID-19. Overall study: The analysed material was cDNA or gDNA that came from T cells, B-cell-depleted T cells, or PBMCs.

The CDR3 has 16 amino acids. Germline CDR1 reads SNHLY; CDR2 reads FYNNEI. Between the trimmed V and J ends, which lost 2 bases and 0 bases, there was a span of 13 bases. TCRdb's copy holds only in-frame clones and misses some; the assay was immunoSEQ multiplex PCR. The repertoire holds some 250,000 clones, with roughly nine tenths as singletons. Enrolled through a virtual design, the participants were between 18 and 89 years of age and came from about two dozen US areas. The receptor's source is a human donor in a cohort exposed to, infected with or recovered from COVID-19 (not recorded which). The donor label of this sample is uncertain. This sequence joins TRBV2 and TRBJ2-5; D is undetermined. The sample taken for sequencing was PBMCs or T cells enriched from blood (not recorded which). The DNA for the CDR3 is TGTGCCAGCAGTGAATGGGCAGGCCTCAACCAAGAGACCCAGTACTTC. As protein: CASSEWAGLNQETQYF.